This T cell receptor (beta chain) was sequenced in a study of monozygotic twins with inflammatory bowel disease. From approximately 3,500 ng of total RNA, each TCR library was prepared. In eight separate reactions per sample, cDNA was generated. TCRalpha and TCRbeta cDNA went through nested PCRs of roughly 17 and 9 cycles, two in total. TCRdb reworked the 5' RACE reads into one entry per CDR3 protein, no DNA. This table lists about 450,000 distinct CDR3 sequences. The CDR3 consists of 12 residues. A remark on this clonotype: Its antigen remains unidentified.

Notes on the study in general: Added variability in patient repertoires may stem from differing immunosuppressive treatments.

This chain connects TRBV12-3 or TRBV12-4 to TRBJ2-2; TCRdb selects TRBD2, and the lack of DNA leaves this call unchecked. Specimen: blood. The clonotype comes from a human donor with ulcerative colitis or Crohn's disease, or a healthy co-twin of an affected twin (not recorded which). CDR3 sequence: CAISEGTRELFF.